Each of the 29 T cell receptor beta chains below was sequenced from the same sample in a study of shared clonotypes between healthy human individuals. Here immunoSEQ multiplex PCR was the method, and the copy in TCRdb shows in-frame clones only, minus some. The sample gives about 1.1 million clones, about 80% of which show up once; 0.5% to 0.6% is in the top ten. The source material was memory CD4+ T cells from PBMCs. The subset: CD45RA-negative fraction. These receptors were taken from a man in his late teens or twenties in good health. Some clones in this sample may be carry-over from other donors' samples.

V is TRBV15 and J is TRBJ1-4; D is uncertain. This CDR3 is 14 amino acids long. Germline V gene sequence: CDR1 LNHNV, CDR2 YYDKDF (reference sequence). With 4 bases removed from V and 3 bases from J, the gap between germline ends came to 9 bases. CDR3 in amino acids: CATSTGRPNEKLFF. In DNA form, the CDR3 reads TGTGCCACCAGCACCGGACGGCCTAATGAAAAACTGTTTTTT.

V and J are TRBV4-1 and TRBJ1-2; no firm D call. The CDR3 extends over 15 amino acids. The V end was cut by 1 base, the J end by 5 bases, with 14 bases between. Germline V gives CDR1 MGHRA, CDR2 YSYEKL. The CDR3 spells CASSQGLSLEYGYTF. The CDR3 coding sequence is TGCGCCAGCAGCCAAGGACTGAGTCTAGAATATGGCTACACCTTC.

The chain has TRBV28 and TRBJ1-2, with no clear D. Trimming pared 7 bases from V and 0 bases from J, leaving 12 bases between. Germline V gene sequence: CDR1 MDHEN, CDR2 SYDVKM. The CDR3 loop spans 14 amino acids. The CDR3 protein is CASTAGSPNYGYTF. The CDR3 bases are TGTGCCAGCACGGCGGGGTCCCCTAACTATGGCTACACCTTC.

There are a few counts of this clone. The same CDR3 arises from other DNA sequences in this sample as well. This chain connects TRBV6-6 to TRBJ2-7; 9 bases fit TRBD2. The CDR3 spans 15 residues. Germline lookup yields CDR1 MNHNY and CDR2 SVGAGI (reference sequence). The V segment lost 4 bases and the J segment 1 base; nucleotides outside the gene matches: 5. The CDR3 DNA reads TGTGCCAGCAGTTCCCGGCTAGCGGGATCCTACGAGCAGTACTTC. It yields the protein CASSSRLAGSYEQYF.

V gene TRBV5-6 combines with J gene TRBJ2-2; D is ambiguous. The CDR3 length is 15 residues. Trimming cost V 0 bases and J 6 bases, with 12 bases left between them. Germline CDR1 SGHDT, CDR2 YYEEEE. The CDR3 DNA reads as TGTGCCAGCAGCTTGGCCCTGGGCCGTGCCGGGGAGCTGTTTTTT. It translates to CASSLALGRAGELFF.

As concerns this clone: Within the sample, other DNA sequences also encode this same CDR3. CDR3 in DNA: TGTGCCAGCAGTTCCCGGGACTATGGCTACACCTTC. Translated: CASSSRDYGYTF. The rearrangement uses TRBV28 and TRBJ1-2; no definite D call. Trimming took 4 bases from V and 3 from J, leaving 6 bases between them. Germline CDR1 MDHEN, CDR2 SYDVKM. The CDR3 runs to 12 residues.

Concerning this clone itself: Other DNA sequences within the sample encode an identical CDR3. The chain has TRBV18 and TRBJ2-3; D call uncertain. With 2 bases removed from V and 3 bases from J, the gap between germline ends came to 3 bases. Germline V gene data show CDR1 as KGHSH and CDR2 as LQKENI. The CDR3 spans 12 residues. CDR3 coding DNA: TGTGCCAGCTCACCAACGACAGATACGCAGTATTTT. Translating gives CASSPTTDTQYF. Variable domain in full (rest from reference TRBV18 and TRBJ2-3): NAGVMQNPRHLVRRRGQEARLRCSPMKGHSHVYWYRQLPEEGLKFMVYLQKENIIDESGMPKERFSAEFPKEGPSILRIQQVVRGDSAAYFCASSPTTDTQYFGPGTRLTVL.

The genes are TRBV18 and TRBJ1-2; the match to TRBD1 covers 8 bases. The V segment lost 6 bases and the J segment 8 bases; nucleotides outside the gene matches: 14. This CDR3 is 15 amino acids long. Germline CDR1 reads KGHSH; CDR2 reads LQKENI. The CDR3 spells CASSFEDRTGTGYTF. CDR3 DNA sequence: TGTGCCAGCTCGTTCGAAGACCGGACAGGGACAGGCTACACCTTC.

The rearrangement uses TRBV2 and TRBJ1-5, with a possible D match to TRBD1 (6 bases). The CDR3 spans 14 residues. Germline loops: CDR1 SNHLY, CDR2 FYNNEI. V was clipped by 4 bases and J by 5 bases, with 12 bases between them. CDR3 DNA: TGTGCCAGCAGTGGTCAGGGGTCTTATCAGCCCCAGCATTTT. It specifies CASSGQGSYQPQHF.

The chain couples TRBV2 to TRBJ2-1, with 8 bases matching TRBD1. V trimming: 10 bases; J trimming: 0 bases; junction bases outside the gene matches: 5. The germline V gene has CDR1 SNHLY and CDR2 FYNNEI. CDR3 length: 14 residues. DNA of the CDR3: TGTGCCACCAGGGGGCTCAGCTCCTACAATGAGCAGTTCTTC. Its translation is CATRGLSSYNEQFF.

This clone was seen just once. The CDR3 loop reads CASSESAYNEQFF. CDR3 bases: TGCGCCAGCAGTGAGTCGGCCTACAATGAGCAGTTCTTC. This chain links TRBV10-1 with TRBJ2-1, with D unresolved. This CDR3 has 13 amino acids. V lost 0 bases and J lost 2, with 2 bases in between. Germline values: CDR1 WNHNN, CDR2 SYGVQD (reference sequence).

V gene TRBV28 combines with J gene TRBJ2-7; TRBD1 matches 8 bases. Germline V CDR1 and CDR2: MDHEN, SYDVKM. This CDR3 has 14 amino acids. J lost 2 bases, V lost 5 bases, and 5 bases had no gene match. The CDR3 sequence is CASSPGGSTYEQYF. The CDR3 DNA reads TGTGCCAGCAGTCCAGGGGGCTCCACCTACGAGCAGTACTTC.

V is TRBV10-3 and J is TRBJ1-6; no definite D call. The germline V and J ends were trimmed by 6 bases and 7 bases, with 7 bases remaining between them. The germline V gene encodes CDR1 ENHRY and CDR2 SYGVKD. The length of the CDR3 is 12 residues. CDR3 in amino acids: CAIRSENSPLHF. The CDR3 DNA follows: TGTGCCATCAGGTCGGAGAATTCACCCCTCCACTTT.

Note on this clone: Different DNA sequences within this sample yield the same CDR3. This chain uses TRBV19 with TRBJ1-2, with 7 bases identical to TRBD1. Germline V gene sequence: CDR1 LNHDA, CDR2 SQIVND (reference sequence). Trimming took 5 bases from V and 2 from J; bases not matched to a gene: 5. CDR3 length: 14 amino acids. DNA of the CDR3: TGTGCCAGTAGTGTTAACAGGGGAAACTATGGCTACACCTTC. Residues: CASSVNRGNYGYTF.

The V gene is TRBV30, the J gene TRBJ1-6, with D hard to call. The CDR3 totals 13 residues. Germline CDR1 GTSNPN, CDR2 SVGIG (reference sequence). The V gene lost 3 bases and the J gene lost 15 bases, with 18 bases spanning the gap. DNA of the CDR3: TGTGCCTGGAGCAGAATTCTGGAGTCAGACCTCCACTTT. Its translation is CAWSRILESDLHF.

CDR3 nucleotide sequence: TGTGCCAGCAGTCTGACCGACGAGCAGTACTTC. Protein sequence: CASSLTDEQYF. The chain uses TRBV28 and TRBJ2-7, with D hard to call. V lost 5 bases, J lost 5 bases, and 7 bases lay in between. Looked up from germline, CDR1 is MDHEN and CDR2 is SYDVKM. CDR3 length: 11 residues.

This clone was recorded a few times. The chain couples TRBV18 to TRBJ2-3; 12 bases fit TRBD1. The V and J ends lost 4 bases and 3 bases, in that order; junction bases with no gene match: 11. The CDR3 is made up of 18 amino acids. Germline V gene data show CDR1 as KGHSH and CDR2 as LQKENI. CDR3 bases: TGTGCCAGCTCACACTCCGGGACAGGGGGCTATAAGACAGATACGCAGTATTTT. It encodes CASSHSGTGGYKTDTQYF. The full variable domain, in which reference TRBV18 and TRBJ2-3 provide the parts outside the CDR3, is NAGVMQNPRHLVRRRGQEARLRCSPMKGHSHVYWYRQLPEEGLKFMVYLQKENIIDESGMPKERFSAEFPKEGPSILRIQQVVRGDSAAYFCASSHSGTGGYKTDTQYFGPGTRLTVL.

Notes on this clone: Other nucleotide sequences in the sample specify the same CDR3. In DNA, the CDR3 is TGTGCCAGCAGTTTCGGGGTTAACTATGGCTACACCTTC. It encodes CASSFGVNYGYTF. The chain uses TRBV28 and TRBJ1-2; unclear D gene. This CDR3 comprises 13 residues. Per germline, CDR1 MDHEN and CDR2 SYDVKM. Trimming left V 3 bases short and J 1 base short, with 6 bases between.

J is TRBJ2-5 and V is TRBV12-5; D unresolved. The CDR3 spans 11 residues. The germline gives CDR1 LGHNT, CDR2 FRNRAP. With 3 bases removed from V and 6 bases from J, the gap between germline ends came to 5 bases. The CDR3 nucleotides read TGTGCTAGTGGTTTTGATCAGACCCAGTACTTC. Translation gives CASGFDQTQYF.

The table lists this clone with a count of one. This chain joins TRBV5-8 and TRBJ1-2; possibly TRBD1 for D (5 bases). Germline V gives CDR1 SGHTS, CDR2 YDEGEE. CDR3 length equals 16 residues. With 2 bases removed from V and 4 bases from J, the gap between germline ends came to 18 bases. The CDR3 region has the DNA TGTGCCAGCAGCTTCCTGATGGGCCAGAGGGGCTATGGCTACACCTTC. Amino acid sequence: CASSFLMGQRGYGYTF.

This chain links TRBV28 with TRBJ2-1, with D tentatively TRBD2 (7 bases). The CDR3 is 14 amino acids. V lost 3 bases to trimming and J lost 8 bases, with 14 bases between them. From germline, CDR1 is MDHEN and CDR2 SYDVKM. This CDR3 reads CASSLTGGYDEQFF. The CDR3, as DNA: TGTGCCAGCAGTTTGACGGGGGGCTATGATGAGCAGTTCTTC.

This rearrangement joins TRBV5-5 to TRBJ2-7; no clear D. The CDR3 covers 14 residues. Germline V lookup: CDR1 SGHKS, CDR2 YYEKEE (reference sequence). V lost 3 bases and J lost 5, with 15 bases in between. The CDR3 protein is CASSSFGVVDEQYF. The DNA for the CDR3 is TGTGCCAGCAGCTCGTTCGGTGTGGTTGACGAGCAGTACTTC.

The chain is built from TRBV2 and TRBJ2-1; D gene uncertain. Trimming shortened V by 4 bases and J by 9 bases, and 16 bases separated the two germline ends. This CDR3 is built from 14 residues. Germline V gene data show CDR1 as SNHLY and CDR2 as FYNNEI. The CDR3 nucleotides are TGTGCCAGCAGTGTAACCGAAGAAGGACCTGAGCAGTTCTTC. This encodes CASSVTEEGPEQFF.

Concerning this clone itself: With only one base between it and a far larger clone, this is likely a read error. The chain couples TRBV7-2 to TRBJ2-2; 7 bases agree with TRBD1. Germline V gene sequence: CDR1 SGHTA, CDR2 FQGNSA. This CDR3 contains 17 residues. The DNA for the CDR3 is TGTGCCAGCAGTTTTACGCCGGACAGGTCGAACGCCGGGGAGCTGTTTTTT. Translated: CASSFTPDRSNAGELFF.

J is TRBJ2-7 and V is TRBV7-2, with 9 bases identical to TRBD2. The V gene's germline CDR1 is SGHTA and CDR2 FQGNSA. The CDR3 loop spans 13 amino acids. V shed 0 bases and J 6 bases; nucleotides not matched to a gene: 0. The CDR3 DNA sequence: TGTGCCAGCAGCTTAGCTAGCGGGAGCGAGCAGTACTTC. Its translation: CASSLASGSEQYF.

This clone was seen a few times. The chain employs TRBV19 and TRBJ2-7, with D perhaps assigned TRBD1 or TRBD2 (5 bases each). V was pared by 6 bases and J by 2 bases, with 14 bases between. The germline V gene has CDR1 LNHDA and CDR2 SQIVND (reference sequence). The CDR3 extends over 14 amino acids. The CDR3: CASRGRPPAYEQYF. The CDR3 nucleotides read TGTGCCAGTAGGGGACGACCCCCCGCCTACGAGCAGTACTTC.

In its sample, this clone was seen once. The chain recombines TRBV11-2 with TRBJ2-1, with D hard to call. This CDR3 comprises 12 residues. With 5 bases removed from V and 8 bases from J, the gap between germline ends came to 10 bases. Looked up from germline, CDR1 is SGHAT and CDR2 is FQNNGV. The CDR3 loop reads CASSQYPHEQFF. CDR3 DNA: TGTGCCAGCAGCCAATACCCCCATGAGCAGTTCTTC.

V and J are TRBV9 and TRBJ2-5; tentatively, D is TRBD1 (6 bases). CDR3 length: 13 amino acids. V was shortened by 1 base and J by 4 bases, with 8 bases between the two germline ends. CDR1 is SGDLS, CDR2 YYNGEE, per germline. The CDR3 nucleotides read TGTGCCAGCAGCGTAATAGGGGGAGAGACCCAGTACTTC. Its protein product is CASSVIGGETQYF.

The chain employs TRBV2 and TRBJ2-2; TRBD1 matches 10 bases. V dropped 4 bases and J dropped 4; count of bases not matched to a gene: 3. Germline loops: CDR1 SNHLY, CDR2 FYNNEI. The length of the CDR3 is 15 residues. CDR3 protein: CASSGQGAGTGELFF. The CDR3 DNA sequence: TGTGCCAGCAGTGGACAGGGGGCTGGCACCGGGGAGCTGTTTTTT.